These 22 T cell receptor beta chains came from one sample sequenced in a study of blood T cell repertoires in COVID-19. The assay was immunoSEQ multiplex PCR, and TCRdb's table has in-frame clones only and misses some. Of fewer than 65,000 clones in the sample, about 90% were seen once. The sequencing sample was made of peripheral blood. The receptors here all came from a man aged 55 to 70 with acute or convalescent COVID-19.

The gene calls are TRBV28 and TRBJ2-5; D perhaps matches TRBD2 (6 bases). The V and J ends lost 2 bases and 0 bases respectively, with 7 bases between them. Germline lookup yields CDR1 MDHEN and CDR2 SYDVKM. CDR3 length equals 14 residues. The CDR3 bases are TGTGCCAGCAGTTTAGGGGGGTACCAAGAGACCCAGTACTTC. It yields the protein CASSLGGYQETQYF. Complete variable domain (other parts from reference TRBV28 and TRBJ2-5): DVKVTQSSRYLVKRTGEKVFLECVQDMDHENMFWYRQDPGLGLRLIYFSYDVKMKEKGDIPEGYSVSREKKERFSLILESASTNQTSMYLCASSLGGYQETQYFGPGTRLLVL.

The CDR3 loop is CASGGATNKPQHF. The CDR3 DNA is TGTGCCAGCGGAGGGGCCACAAATAAGCCCCAGCATTTT. This chain joins TRBV9 and TRBJ1-5; tentatively, D is TRBD1 (5 bases). This CDR3 spans 13 amino acids. The germline V and J ends were trimmed by 7 bases and 8 bases, with 16 bases remaining between them. CDR1 is SGDLS and CDR2 is YYNGEE in the germline V gene.

This chain uses TRBV5-1 with TRBJ1-1, with TRBD1 matching over 7 bases. The CDR3 spans 13 residues. J gave up 4 bases and V 1 base, and 1 base lay outside the gene matches. The germline CDR1 and CDR2 sequences are SGHRS and YFSETQ. The CDR3 DNA reads TGCGCCAGCAGCTTGCAGGGGGGCACTGAAGCTTTCTTT. Translation: CASSLQGGTEAFF.

This rearrangement joins TRBV19 to TRBJ1-3; unclear D gene. Germline loops: CDR1 LNHDA, CDR2 SQIVND (reference sequence). Trimming took 3 bases from V and 7 from J, leaving 10 bases between them. The length of the CDR3 is 13 residues. The CDR3 region has the DNA TGTGCCAGTAGTATCGGAGGTTCCAACACCATATATTTT. Translation: CASSIGGSNTIYF.

This clone was seen a single time. The chain couples TRBV4-2 to TRBJ1-1, with D unresolved. The V gene lost 0 bases and the J gene lost 1 base, with 12 bases spanning the gap. The CDR3 contains 16 residues. The germline CDR1 and CDR2 sequences are LGHNA and YNFKEQ. The CDR3 is CASSQDRSGQNTEAFF. CDR3 nucleotides: TGTGCCAGCAGCCAAGACCGTTCAGGCCAGAACACTGAAGCTTTCTTT.

V is TRBV12-3 or TRBV12-4 and J is TRBJ1-4; D may be TRBD1 (5 bases). CDR3 length: 13 amino acids. V was shortened by 3 bases and J by 4 bases, with 6 bases between the two germline ends. CDR3 bases: TGTGCCAGCAGTTTGGGGGGTAATGAAAAACTGTTTTTT. It encodes CASSLGGNEKLFF.

This rearrangement joins TRBV5-6 to TRBJ2-5; the D gene is possibly TRBD1 (6 bases). V was clipped by 3 bases and J by 5 bases, with 14 bases between them. The germline gives CDR1 SGHDT, CDR2 YYEEEE. The CDR3 consists of 14 residues. Here the CDR3 reads CASSSDSIIETQYF. Written as DNA, the CDR3 is TGTGCCAGCAGCTCGGACAGCATCATTGAGACCCAGTACTTC.

Regarding this clone: Germline is not matched at one junction end, which may reflect a read error. This sample also contains other DNA sequences that code for the same CDR3. The rearrangement joins TRBV12-3 or TRBV12-4 to TRBJ1-1, with TRBD1 as a possible D gene (5 bases). The CDR3 consists of 13 residues. The CDR3 region has the DNA TGTGCCAGCAGCGGACTTCCCGGAGGGGAAGCTTTTTTT. This translates into CASSGLPGGEAFF.

The gene calls are TRBV12-3 or TRBV12-4 and TRBJ2-1, with 9 bases lining up with TRBD2. J was trimmed by 13 bases and V by 2 bases; bases with no gene match: 3. The CDR3 length is 12 residues. CDR3 region: CASSLTAGGQFF. In nucleotides, the CDR3 is TGTGCCAGCAGTTTAACAGCGGGGGGTCAGTTCTTC.

This rearrangement joins TRBV11-2 to TRBJ2-7; 7 positions agree with TRBD1. The length of the CDR3 is 14 residues. The germline gives CDR1 SGHAT, CDR2 FQNNGV. The V segment lost 0 bases and the J segment 7 bases; nucleotides outside the gene matches: 6. This chain's CDR3 is CASSLERQGGEQYF. Written as DNA, the CDR3 is TGTGCCAGCAGCTTAGAGAGACAGGGTGGGGAGCAGTACTTC. The entire variable domain, with the rest obtained from reference TRBV11-2 and TRBJ2-7, is as follows: EAGVAQSPRYKIIEKRQSVAFWCNPISGHATLYWYQQILGQGPKLLIQFQNNGVVDDSQLPKDRFSAERLKGVDSTLKIQPAKLEDSAVYLCASSLERQGGEQYFGPGTRLTVT.

V and J are TRBV10-3 and TRBJ2-7, with 8 bases fitting TRBD2. V was clipped by 3 bases and J by 2 bases; unmatched bases: 9. Germline CDR1 reads ENHRY; CDR2 reads SYGVKD. CDR3 size: 16 residues. CDR3 nucleotide sequence: TGTGCCATCAGTGACCGGGGAGCGGGGGCCACCTACGAGCAGTACTTC. It codes for CAISDRGAGATYEQYF.

The rearrangement joins TRBV5-1 to TRBJ2-3; 7 bases line up with TRBD2. The CDR3 spans 13 residues. J was trimmed by 3 bases and V by 6 bases; bases with no gene match: 4. Germline CDR1 SGHRS, CDR2 YFSETQ. The DNA for the CDR3 is TGCGCCAGCAAGACGGGGGGAACAGATACGCAGTATTTT. Its translation: CASKTGGTDTQYF.

The V gene is TRBV11-2, the J gene TRBJ1-5, with D tentatively TRBD1 (5 bases). CDR3 size: 17 residues. The germline V gene encodes CDR1 SGHAT and CDR2 FQNNGV. V was pared by 1 base and J by 1 base, with 14 bases between. This CDR3 reads CASSLVGGGSSNQPQHF. As DNA, the CDR3 is TGTGCCAGCAGCTTAGTTGGGGGGGGATCGAGCAATCAGCCCCAGCATTTT. Full variable domain (remainder filled in from reference TRBV11-2 and TRBJ1-5): EAGVAQSPRYKIIEKRQSVAFWCNPISGHATLYWYQQILGQGPKLLIQFQNNGVVDDSQLPKDRFSAERLKGVDSTLKIQPAKLEDSAVYLCASSLVGGGSSNQPQHFGDGTRLSIL.

The chain recombines TRBV9 with TRBJ1-6; 9 bases align to TRBD1. The V and J ends lost 4 bases and 5 bases, in that order; junction bases with no gene match: 4. The CDR3 has 15 amino acids. Germline V gene sequence: CDR1 SGDLS, CDR2 YYNGEE. The CDR3 DNA reads as TGTGCCAGCAGCCCCCGACAGGGGGATAATTCACCCCTCCACTTT. The encoded protein is CASSPRQGDNSPLHF.

The chain uses TRBV3-1 (or the pseudogene TRBV3-2) and TRBJ1-2; D possibly corresponds to TRBD1 (5 bases). Trimming left V 5 bases short and J 8 bases short, with 18 bases between. CDR3 length: 14 residues. Germline V gene sequence: CDR1 LGHDT, CDR2 YNNKEL (reference sequence). The CDR3: CASSSRWGGQGYTF. The DNA for the CDR3 is TGTGCCAGCAGCTCCCGTTGGGGGGGTCAGGGCTACACCTTC.

The gene calls are TRBV5-5 and TRBJ2-7, with D tentatively TRBD1 (5 bases). The ends were cut back, 0 bases at V and 4 bases at J, with 14 bases in the middle. CDR1 and CDR2 (germline): SGHKS, YYEKEE (reference sequence). The CDR3 has 15 amino acids. In DNA form, the CDR3 reads TGTGCCAGCAGCTTGGCTGGCGGCAGGGCATACGAGCAGTACTTC. It codes for CASSLAGGRAYEQYF.

J is TRBJ2-3 and V is TRBV9, with a possible D match to TRBD1 (5 bases). Trimming shortened V by 2 bases and J by 5 bases, and 15 bases separated the two germline ends. This CDR3 contains 15 residues. Per germline, CDR1 SGDLS and CDR2 YYNGEE. The CDR3 sequence: CASSVRQSQGDTQYF. CDR3 nucleotide sequence: TGTGCCAGCAGCGTGAGACAGAGTCAAGGAGATACGCAGTATTTT.

The chain uses TRBV27 and TRBJ1-2, with TRBD1 matching over 9 bases. The J segment lost 7 bases and the V segment lost 5 bases, leaving 11 bases of the junction unmatched. The CDR3 consists of 15 residues. The germline gives CDR1 MNHEY, CDR2 SMNVEV (reference sequence). This CDR3 reads CASSPPGQGLPGYTF. The CDR3 coding sequence is TGTGCCAGCAGTCCTCCGGGACAGGGCCTCCCTGGCTACACCTTC.

The V call is TRBV11-2, the J call TRBJ2-5; the D is unclear. V lost 6 bases and J lost 9, with 14 bases in between. Per germline, CDR1 SGHAT and CDR2 FQNNGV. The CDR3 totals 12 residues. The CDR3 loop is CASSSQHLAQYF. The CDR3, as DNA: TGTGCCAGCAGTTCCCAACACCTAGCCCAGTACTTC.

The V call is TRBV5-1, the J call TRBJ2-1, with 8 bases matching TRBD1. V shed 4 bases, J shed 5 bases, and the junction held 5 bases outside the gene matches. The CDR3 extends over 14 amino acids. Germline CDR1 SGHRS, CDR2 YFSETQ. DNA for the CDR3: TGCGCCAGCAGCCGGACAGGGCTGGACAATGAGCAGTTCTTC. As protein: CASSRTGLDNEQFF.

The V call is TRBV7-9, the J call TRBJ2-5; maybe TRBD2 (5 bases). Trimming cost V 0 bases and J 1 base, with 6 bases left between them. Germline V gene lookup returns CDR1 SEHNR and CDR2 FQNEAQ (reference sequence). The CDR3 is 14 residues long. In DNA form, the CDR3 reads TGTGCCAGCAGCTTAGCCGGGGTCCAAGAGACCCAGTACTTC. Protein product: CASSLAGVQETQYF.

This sequence joins TRBV7-2 and TRBJ2-5; D is ambiguous. This CDR3 spans 14 amino acids. The V end lost 1 base, the J end lost 2 bases, and 8 bases lay between the germline ends. Per the germline V gene, CDR1 is SGHTA and CDR2 is FQGNSA. The CDR3 here is CASSLERGQETQYF. The CDR3, as DNA: TGTGCCAGCAGCTTAGAACGCGGTCAAGAGACCCAGTACTTC.